This T cell receptor beta chain was sequenced for a study of cytomegalovirus exposure and HLA in healthy donors (TCRdb year 2017). For the wider study: According to a later analysis, the approximately 130 validation repertoires were produced on the same platform as the roughly 600 repertoires of the first cohort. The study combined high-throughput TCR immunosequencing, statistical association of individual TCRs with disease status, and machine learning to predict cytomegalovirus infection status. The study aimed to test whether cataloging public T cell receptors could reveal signatures of past pathogen exposure. Along with the roughly 710-subject first cohort, a separate validation cohort of more than 90 different subjects was used. Broad study findings and their caveats: The study listed 164 TCR beta chains as associated with cytomegalovirus. The authors suggested that the approach could potentially be generalized to other disease states and immunological phenotypes. A later analysis had no HLA typing for the validation cohort, so co-occurrence there was scored across all 130 or so repertoires. In both the original and validation cohorts, the classifier was reported to diagnose cytomegalovirus status with high specificity and sensitivity. Subsequent analysis determined that TCRs grouped into clusters in the first cohort also showed a tendency toward co-occurrence across the roughly 110 validation repertoires, and approximately 93% of cluster scores exceeded 0. Most TCR sequences were observed very rarely across donors, whereas some public TCRs were present in many individuals. In vitro tests confirmed that a few of the cytomegalovirus-associated TCR beta chains recognize cytomegalovirus antigens.

Comments on this clone: There is no known antigen for this receptor. Base-call qualities are not available, and no considerably larger clone is one nucleotide away.

Library prep was done by the immunoSEQ multiplex PCR assay. The study's own analysis went as follows. To diagnose cytomegalovirus status from the catalog of TCR beta chain sequences, a statistical classification framework was built. This is the immuneACCESS table as TCRdb keeps it, with only in-frame sequences that have V and J called. A part of the clones is gone; compared with another copy, unresolved V genes explain less than half, and the rest is unexplained. V, J and clone size are taken as reported in that table, and D and trimming were inferred from the DNA itself. For this sample there are about 98,000 clones; around 88% appear just once. 3% to 4.5% of the sample lies in the top ten. Clipping removes 9 bases from V and 9 bases from J, with 2 as the unmatched junction base count. The CDR3 starts with the cysteine, ends with the phenylalanine, and has 10 residues. The sequence is cut down to CDR3 DNA, 30 bases in frame from base 1. CDR1 SNHLY and CDR2 FYNNEI were looked up in the germline V gene.

The donors belonged to the validation cohort of over a hundred subjects, which was separate from the roughly 670-subject first cohort. The chain links TRBV2 with TRBJ2-1; TRBD2 agrees with 7 junctional bases. Sequencing was performed on PBMCs. This clonotype was obtained from a woman aged 25 to 45 in good health and CMV-seronegative. The CDR3 region: CASREGEQFF. The nucleotides read TGTGCCAGTAGGGAGGGTGAGCAGTTCTTC. Full variable domain (CDR3 extended with the reference TRBV2 and TRBJ2-1 proteins): EPEVTQTPSHQVTQMGQEVILRCVPISNHLYFYWYRQILGQKVEFLVSFYNNEISEKSEIFDDQFSVERPDGSNFTLKIRSTKLEDSAMYFCASREGEQFFGPGTRLTVL.